This passage covers 14 T cell receptor beta chains from one sample sequenced in a study of T cell responses to AZD1222 COVID-19 vaccine (dated by TCRdb to the early 2020s). The sample's time point label is to be understood as: about 28 days (+/-7) after the second vaccine dose. The library came from the immunoSEQ multiplex PCR assay. Not all clones reach the TCRdb copy of this immuneACCESS table, which keeps in-frame sequences only. Checked studies attribute under half of the gap to unresolved V genes and leave the rest unexplained. This sample lists 100,000 to 150,000 clones; approximately 85% were detected once. Clones ranked in the top ten supply around 4.4% of the sample. Here the sequenced sample was peripheral blood, taken 28 days after the second AZD1222 dose. The receptors were sampled from an adult who received the AZD1222 COVID-19 vaccine.

The chain couples TRBV7-8 to TRBJ1-2, with D maybe TRBD1 (6 bases). The CDR3 length is 14 residues. With 5 bases removed from V and 5 bases from J, the gap between germline ends came to 15 bases. CDR1 is SGHVS, CDR2 FQNEAQ, per germline. The CDR3 coding sequence is TGTGCCAGCAGCCCCGCCGGACAGACGTATGGCTACACCTTC. Its translation: CASSPAGQTYGYTF. Using reference TRBV7-8 and TRBJ1-2 for the parts outside the CDR3, the full variable domain is GAGVSQSPRYKVAKRGQDVALRCDPISGHVSLFWYQQALGQGPEFLTYFQNEAQLDKSGLPSDRFFAERPEGSVSTLKIQRTQQEDSAVYLCASSPAGQTYGYTFGSGTRLTVV.

Here the CDR3 reads CASSQEISGTTQYF. CDR3 bases: TGTGCCAGCAGCCAAGAGATTAGCGGTACGACCCAGTACTTC. The genes are TRBV4-2 and TRBJ2-5; TRBD2 might be the D (6 bases). Between the trimmed V and J ends, which lost 0 bases and 7 bases, there was a span of 12 bases. The CDR3 is 14 residues long. CDR1 and CDR2 from the germline V gene are LGHNA and YNFKEQ.

The V and J genes are TRBV27 and TRBJ1-1; D is uncertain. The V gene lost 1 base and the J gene lost 1 base, with 10 bases spanning the gap. Looked up from germline, CDR1 is MNHEY and CDR2 is SMNVEV (reference sequence). The CDR3 has 15 residues. The chain's CDR3 is CASSLFWKPNTEAFF. DNA for the CDR3: TGTGCCAGCAGTTTATTTTGGAAACCGAACACTGAAGCTTTCTTT.

Only a few counts were recorded for this clone. This sequence joins TRBV6-1 and TRBJ2-1; D gene uncertain. The CDR3 extends over 13 amino acids. Deletions cut 3 bases from V and 8 bases from J, with 11 bases between. Germline V CDR1 and CDR2: MNHNS, SASEGT. The CDR3 coding sequence is TGTGCCAGCAGTGACCCCAATAGTCATGAGCAGTTCTTC. It translates to CASSDPNSHEQFF.

This clone was observed a few times. The chain uses TRBV6-5 and TRBJ2-7; no clear D gene. The V end lost 7 bases, the J end lost 1 base, and 17 bases lay between the germline ends. The germline CDR1 and CDR2 sequences are MNHEY and SVGAGI. This CDR3 is built from 15 residues. CDR3 protein: CASTQSNSPSYEQYF. CDR3 nucleotides: TGTGCCAGCACCCAATCCAACTCACCGTCCTACGAGCAGTACTTC.

The table lists this clone with a few counts. The chain is built from TRBV7-6 and TRBJ1-2, with D perhaps TRBD1 (5 bases). This CDR3 has 15 residues. Between the trimmed V and J ends, which lost 5 bases and 8 bases, there was a span of 21 bases. From germline, CDR1 is SGHVS and CDR2 FNYEAQ. CDR3 in DNA: TGTGCCAGCAGCGCCGCGGGGGGTTGGGGTCGCGGCTACACCTTC. This sequence encodes CASSAAGGWGRGYTF. The full variable domain, its missing parts supplied by reference TRBV7-6 and TRBJ1-2, is GAGVSQSPRYKVTKRGQDVALRCDPISGHVSLYWYRQALGQGPEFLTYFNYEAQQDKSGLPNDRFSAERPEGSISTLTIQRTEQRDSAMYRCASSAAGGWGRGYTFGSGTRLTVV.

The genes are TRBV7-2 and TRBJ1-3; TRBD1 agrees at 11 bases. This CDR3 spans 16 amino acids. Per the germline V gene, CDR1 is SGHTA and CDR2 is FQGNSA. V lost 0 bases, J lost 2 bases, and 0 bases stayed unmatched. CDR3 nucleotide sequence: TGTGCCAGCAGCTTAGCGGGACAGGGGGCTGGAAACACCATATATTTT. Translated, it gives CASSLAGQGAGNTIYF.

This chain connects TRBV5-1 to TRBJ2-5, with a possible D match to TRBD2 (6 bases). The germline V gene has CDR1 SGHRS and CDR2 YFSETQ. The CDR3 runs 15 residues. The V and J ends lost 0 bases and 5 bases respectively, with 14 bases between them. CDR3 coding DNA: TGCGCCAGCAGCTTGGGCTTAAGACGGGAGGAGACCCAGTACTTC. Its translation is CASSLGLRREETQYF.

The chain carries TRBV12-3 or TRBV12-4 and TRBJ2-4; a weak D match, TRBD1 (6 bases). The CDR3 runs 13 residues. The ends were cut back, 7 bases at V and 9 bases at J, with 16 bases in the middle. Here the CDR3 DNA reads TGTGCCAGCAAGCAGGGGCCGGTGGGCATTCAGTACTTC. It specifies CASKQGPVGIQYF.

The J gene is TRBJ1-5, the V gene TRBV5-1, with D uncertain. Looked up from germline, CDR1 is SGHRS and CDR2 is YFSETQ. The CDR3 extends over 16 amino acids. The ends were cut back, 4 bases at V and 1 base at J, with 15 bases in the middle. The CDR3 sequence: CASSLSRGPSNQPQHF. The CDR3 nucleotides read TGCGCCAGCAGCCTTTCGAGAGGGCCGAGCAATCAGCCCCAGCATTTT.

This chain's CDR3 is CASSQGRRETQYF. The CDR3 DNA reads as TGCGCCAGCAGCCAAGGGCGCAGGGAGACCCAGTACTTC. This chain joins TRBV5-1 and TRBJ2-5; no definite D call. The CDR3 runs 13 residues. CDR1 SGHRS and CDR2 YFSETQ come from the germline V gene. Trimming stripped 4 bases from V and 5 bases from J, with 12 bases between.

The chain recombines TRBV10-3 with TRBJ2-7, with a possible D match to TRBD2 (5 bases). Germline V gene sequence: CDR1 ENHRY, CDR2 SYGVKD. CDR3 length: 11 amino acids. The V end lost 5 bases, the J end lost 4 bases, and 6 bases lay between the germline ends. CDR3 region: CAISSGYEQYF. The CDR3 DNA reads as TGTGCCATCAGTTCGGGGTACGAGCAGTACTTC.

V is TRBV5-6 and J is TRBJ1-5, with D maybe TRBD1 (6 bases). CDR1 is SGHDT and CDR2 is YYEEEE in the germline V gene. The CDR3 contains 17 residues. V was cut by 1 base and J by 2 bases, with 16 bases left in between. The CDR3 loop is CASSLYPGAIGNQPQHF. CDR3 DNA: TGTGCCAGCAGCTTGTATCCGGGGGCAATTGGCAATCAGCCCCAGCATTTT.

The CDR3 DNA sequence: TGTGCCAGTACCACAGTTAATAGCAATCAGCCCCAGCATTTT. Translation: CASTTVNSNQPQHF. The chain employs TRBV19 and TRBJ1-5; D remains ambiguous. The germline V gene encodes CDR1 LNHDA and CDR2 SQIVND (reference sequence). Trimming cost V 7 bases and J 0 bases, with 10 bases left between them. The CDR3 length is 14 residues.